This TCR beta chain was sequenced for a study of T cell responses to AZD1222 COVID-19 vaccine. Overall study results and limits: Spike-specific TCR breadth and depth both grew after two AZD1222 doses. Donors, mostly white British, included more females; clonal diversity was possibly underestimated. Along spike, vaccine-associated CD4 TCRs were found throughout, with dominance at 160-218 and 743-854.

Produced via immunoSEQ multiplex PCR; TCRdb's table is partial and in-frame only. The data hold 130,000 or so clones, with less than 90% observed a single time. Concerning this clone itself: The antigen remains unidentified.

The V end was cut by 6 bases, the J end by 2 bases, with 18 bases between. Germline CDR1 KGHSH, CDR2 LQKENI. CDR3 size: 16 residues. The receptor's source is an adult in good health. The source material was peripheral blood, sampled on day 0 of AZD1222 vaccination. This chain connects TRBV18 to TRBJ2-3, with D possibly being TRBD2 (5 bases). The CDR3 region is CASSQTVRATTDTQYF. The CDR3 DNA sequence: TGTGCCAGCTCCCAGACCGTGCGGGCCACCACAGATACGCAGTATTTT.